This record looks at one T cell receptor beta chain sequence and its context. The data are from a study of regulatory T cells in long-lasting Graves disease. HTBI primers from iRepertoire and Arm-PCR of CDR3 regions yielded the TCR beta libraries. TCRdb redid the calling of the multiplex PCR reads with MiXCR, one entry per CDR3 protein. The repertoire consists of roughly 560,000 distinct CDR3 sequences, with 9.5% to 15% occurring once and the leading ten covering approximately 9.6%. Time point specified: newly diagnosed GD, antithyroid drugs for less than 3 months. Preparation of the TCR library used RNA extracted from PBMCs. In addition, the sample was reused for a study of T cells in Graves' hyperthyroidism and ophthalmopathy.

The specimen was peripheral blood mononuclear cells (PBMCs), collected at new diagnosis, from a patient treated with antithyroid drugs. The clonotype originates from a woman aged 30 to 39 with Graves disease.

The CDR3: CASSPTSGRAGTGELFF. In DNA form, the CDR3 reads TGTGCCAGCAGCCCCACTAGCGGGAGGGCGGGCACCGGGGAGCTGTTTTTT. V gene TRBV14 combines with J gene TRBJ2-2; 13 bases map to TRBD2. The CDR3 is made up of 17 amino acids. The trim removed 4 bases at V and 4 bases at J, leaving 6 bases unmatched. CDR1 SGHDN and CDR2 FVKESK come from the germline V gene.